One and the same sample provided the 8 T cell receptor beta chains below, sequenced in a study of long-term antiretroviral therapy in people with HIV. With survey level as its setting, the immunoSEQ assay was v3.0. The repertoire was sequenced with immunoSEQ multiplex PCR; TCRdb's copy has only in-frame clones and lacks some. The table lists around 36,000 clones, about four fifths of them singletons. This material consisted of unsorted PBMCs, taken 3 years after starting antiretroviral therapy. Every receptor here comes from a man between 45 and 60 years old with HIV.

This chain connects TRBV11-3 to TRBJ2-3, with TRBD2 as a possible D gene (6 bases). Germline V gene sequence: CDR1 SGHNT, CDR2 YENEEA. The CDR3 totals 16 residues. Trimming cost V 2 bases and J 6 bases, with 18 bases left between them. CDR3 in DNA: TGTGCCAGCAGCTTACGGGGATCCGGGAGTAGGGATACGCAGTATTTT. It encodes CASSLRGSGSRDTQYF.

The CDR3 nucleotides are TGTGCCACCAGCGGAGCGGGGGGCTCCTACGAGCAGTACTTC. It specifies CATSGAGGSYEQYF. The chain combines TRBV15 with TRBJ2-7; the match to TRBD2 covers 9 bases. J lost 0 bases, V lost 5 bases, and 2 bases had no gene match. Germline lookup yields CDR1 LNHNV and CDR2 YYDKDF (reference sequence). The length of the CDR3 is 14 residues.

The rearrangement links TRBV4-3 to TRBJ1-6; 9 bases align to TRBD1. CDR3 length: 16 residues. J gave up 7 bases and V 4 bases, and 8 bases lay outside the gene matches. Germline V gene lookup returns CDR1 LGHNA and CDR2 YSLEER. The CDR3 DNA sequence: TGCGCCAGCAGCCGAGAACCGGGACAGGGAAATTCACCCCTCCACTTT. Its protein is CASSREPGQGNSPLHF.

This clone was detected only a few times. J is TRBJ2-6 and V is TRBV7-9; possibly TRBD1 or TRBD2 for D (5 bases each). CDR3 size: 15 residues. V was shortened by 3 bases and J by 3 bases, with 9 bases between the two germline ends. In germline, CDR1 is SEHNR, CDR2 FQNEAQ (reference sequence). The CDR3 DNA reads as TGTGCCAGCAGCTTCGTGAGGGGTGGGGCCAACGTCCTGACTTTC. Translating gives CASSFVRGGANVLTF.

This rearrangement joins TRBV7-9 to TRBJ1-1, with TRBD1 as a possible D gene (6 bases). The CDR3 covers 14 residues. Germline values: CDR1 SEHNR, CDR2 FQNEAQ (reference sequence). Between the trimmed V and J ends, which lost 5 bases and 5 bases, there was a span of 15 bases. This CDR3 reads CASSVYSQGTEAFF. The CDR3 DNA sequence: TGTGCCAGCAGCGTTTACAGTCAGGGGACTGAAGCTTTCTTT.

This clone was counted only a few times. CDR3 nucleotides: TGTGCCAGCAGGTTACAGGGGGCGGCCGGAAACACCATATATTTT. The encoded protein is CASRLQGAAGNTIYF. This chain uses TRBV6-5 with TRBJ1-3; TRBD1 matches at 9 bases. This CDR3 is 15 amino acids long. Looked up from germline, CDR1 is MNHEY and CDR2 is SVGAGI. After removal of 6 bases from V and 4 bases from J, the junction contained 7 bases not matched to a gene.

Concerning this clone itself: A read error may produce the germline difference seen at one junction end. The J gene is TRBJ2-7, the V gene TRBV5-6; 8 bases agree with TRBD2. The length of the CDR3 is 16 residues. In germline, CDR1 is SGHDT, CDR2 YYEEEE. For the CDR3, the DNA is TGTGCCAGCAGTTTGGGGGGCGGGGGGCTTTTGGGCGAGCAGTACTTC. This encodes CASSLGGGGLLGEQYF.

The chain links TRBV5-6 to TRBJ1-4, with 7 bases matching TRBD1. The CDR3 length is 15 residues. The V gene end was trimmed by 0 bases and the J gene end by 3 bases; junction bases not matched to a gene: 2. Germline V gene sequence: CDR1 SGHDT, CDR2 YYEEEE. The CDR3 protein is CASSLGQGSNEKLFF. In DNA, the CDR3 is TGTGCCAGCAGCTTGGGACAGGGATCTAATGAAAAACTGTTTTTT.